The rows below give T cell receptor beta chains drawn from one sample of a study of shared clonotypes between healthy human individuals. Data came from immunoSEQ multiplex PCR; TCRdb stores just in-frame clones and leaves some out. The sample carries some 2,100,000 clones, approximately 94% recorded once. Sequencing was done on a sample of naive CD4+ T cells sorted from blood. These receptors all stem from a man between 18 and 35 years old in good health. Both conserved end residues are part of each CDR3. The order of the fields is V gene, D gene, J gene, CDR3 protein, CDR3 DNA. A D gene is named only where the DNA matches it firmly.

V: TRBV25-1; D: TRBD2; J: TRBJ2-5; CDR3: CASSVSGGGETQYF; DNA: TGTGCCAGCAGTGTTAGCGGGGGAGGGGAGACCCAGTACTTC
V: TRBV18; D: TRBD2; J: TRBJ2-3; CDR3: CASSPTSGSADTQYF; DNA: TGTGCCAGCTCACCCACTAGCGGGAGTGCAGATACGCAGTATTTT
V: TRBV5-4; D: .; J: TRBJ2-2; CDR3: CASSLNREGTGELFF; DNA: TGTGCCAGCAGCTTGAACAGGGAGGGCACCGGGGAGCTGTTTTTT
V: TRBV5-8; D: .; J: TRBJ2-7; CDR3: CASSPGQRGTYEQYF; DNA: TGTGCCAGCAGCCCCGGGCAGCGTGGCACCTACGAGCAGTACTTC
V: TRBV5-1; D: .; J: TRBJ2-5; CDR3: CASSLGGPETQYF; DNA: TGCGCCAGCAGCTTGGGAGGCCCGGAGACCCAGTACTTC
V: TRBV5-1; D: TRBD2; J: TRBJ2-5; CDR3: CASSSGGYQETQYF; DNA: TGCGCCAGCAGCTCGGGGGGGTACCAAGAGACCCAGTACTTC
V: TRBV7-2; D: TRBD2; J: TRBJ2-7; CDR3: CASSLGASGRGTSYEQYF; DNA: TGTGCCAGCAGCTTAGGGGCTAGCGGGAGGGGGACCTCCTACGAGCAGTACTTC
V: TRBV27; D: .; J: TRBJ1-1; CDR3: CASSYSKTSNTEAFF; DNA: TGTGCCAGCAGTTATTCGAAAACGTCGAACACTGAAGCTTTCTTT
V: TRBV25-1; D: .; J: TRBJ2-7; CDR3: CASSWHAPYEQYF; DNA: TGTGCCAGCAGTTGGCATGCCCCCTACGAGCAGTACTTC
V: TRBV2; D: .; J: TRBJ1-6; CDR3: CASRPGPASSYNSPLHF; DNA: TGTGCCAGCAGACCCGGGCCCGCAAGCTCCTATAATTCACCCCTCCACTTT
V: TRBV5-6; D: .; J: TRBJ1-3; CDR3: CASSPSGLGNTIYF; DNA: TGTGCCAGCAGCCCTTCCGGACTCGGAAACACCATATATTTT
V: TRBV5-4; D: .; J: TRBJ1-1; CDR3: CASSPGGIGTEAFF; DNA: TGTGCCAGCAGCCCCGGGGGGATCGGGACTGAAGCTTTCTTT
V: TRBV28; D: .; J: TRBJ1-2; CDR3: CASSPFQGRGNYGYTF; DNA: TGTGCCAGCAGTCCTTTCCAGGGGCGGGGGAACTATGGCTACACCTTC
V: TRBV7-2; D: TRBD2; J: TRBJ2-1; CDR3: CASTPAGHLNEQFF; DNA: TGTGCCAGCACCCCAGCGGGGCACTTGAATGAGCAGTTCTTC
V: TRBV6-1; D: .; J: TRBJ1-4; CDR3: CAEGAGTTNEKLFF; DNA: TGTGCCGAAGGGGCGGGAACAACTAATGAAAAACTGTTTTTT
V: TRBV5-1; D: TRBD1; J: TRBJ1-6; CDR3: CASSFNDRENSPLHF; DNA: TGCGCCAGCAGCTTTAATGACAGGGAAAATTCACCCCTCCACTTT